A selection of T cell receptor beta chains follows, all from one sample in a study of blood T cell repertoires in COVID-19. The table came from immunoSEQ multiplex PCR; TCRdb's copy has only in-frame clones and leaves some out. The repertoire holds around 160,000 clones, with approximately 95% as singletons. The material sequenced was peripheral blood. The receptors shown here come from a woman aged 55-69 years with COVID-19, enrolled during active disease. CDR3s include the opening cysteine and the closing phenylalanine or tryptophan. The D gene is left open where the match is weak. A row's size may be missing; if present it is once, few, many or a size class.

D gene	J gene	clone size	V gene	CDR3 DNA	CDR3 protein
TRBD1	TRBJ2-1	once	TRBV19	TGTGCCAGTAGTACCGGGACAGGACCATACAATGAGCAGTTCTTC	CASSTGTGPYNEQFF
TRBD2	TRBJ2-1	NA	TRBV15	TGTGCCACCAGCAGAACCCCTCTAGCGGGGGGAGACAATGAGCAGTTCTTC	CATSRTPLAGGDNEQFF
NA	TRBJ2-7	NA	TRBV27	TGTGCCAGCAGTTGGAGGGGACAGAACGAGCAGTACTTC	CASSWRGQNEQYF
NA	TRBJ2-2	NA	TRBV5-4	TGTGCCAGCAGCTTGGCGGGGAACACCGGGGAGCTGTTTTTT	CASSLAGNTGELFF
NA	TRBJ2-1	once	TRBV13	TGTGCCAGCAGCTTAGCCTCCGGACAGTGGTACAATGAGCAGTTCTTC	CASSLASGQWYNEQFF
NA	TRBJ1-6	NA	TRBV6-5	TGTGCCAGCAGGGCCCCGGGACCCCTCCACTTT	CASRAPGPLHF
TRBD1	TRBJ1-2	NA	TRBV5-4	TGTGCCAGCAGCCCAGCCTCCCCGGACAGGGGGCGATTGGATGGCTACACCTTC	CASSPASPDRGRLDGYTF
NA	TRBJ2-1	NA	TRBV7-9	TGTGCCAGCAGCTTAGCGTGGGGCAGGGTGTCCTACAATGAGCAGTTCTTC	CASSLAWGRVSYNEQFF
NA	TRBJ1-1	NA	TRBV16	TGTGCCAGCAGCCCCACGGCAGGGCGTACTGAAGCTTTCTTT	CASSPTAGRTEAFF
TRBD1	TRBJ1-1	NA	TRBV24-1	TGTGCCACCAGTGACGGGGGACAGGCTTTCTCAAACACTGAAGCTTTCTTT	CATSDGGQAFSNTEAFF
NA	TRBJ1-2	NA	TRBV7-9	TGTGCCAGCAGCCCCCGGGGGGAAGCTGGCTACACCTTC	CASSPRGEAGYTF
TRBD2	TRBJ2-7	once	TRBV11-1	TGTGCCAGCAGCTTAGGTCCTAGCGGGGCCTACGAGCAGTACTTC	CASSLGPSGAYEQYF
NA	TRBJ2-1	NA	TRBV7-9	TGTGCCAGCAGCTTAGGCCTTCAGCGAGGGTCAAATGAGCAGTTCTTC	CASSLGLQRGSNEQFF
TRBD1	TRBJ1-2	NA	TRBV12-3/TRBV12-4	TGTGCCAGCAGCTTACAGGGGGGCTACACCTTC	CASSLQGGYTF
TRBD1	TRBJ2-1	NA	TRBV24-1	TGTGCCACCGGTGGGACAGGGTCCTCTGGGAATGAGCAGTTCTTC	CATGGTGSSGNEQFF
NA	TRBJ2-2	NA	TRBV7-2	TGTGCCAGCAGCTTACAGGCACAGGGAGGGACCGGGGAGCTGTTTTTT	CASSLQAQGGTGELFF
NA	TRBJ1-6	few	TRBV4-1	TGCGCCAGCAGCCAAGTTTACGGACACCTGAACCCTAAATATAATTCACCCCTCCACTTT	CASSQVYGHLNPKYNSPLHF
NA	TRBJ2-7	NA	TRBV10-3	TGTGCCATCAGTGAGTCCAGGGACGAGCAGTACTTC	CAISESRDEQYF
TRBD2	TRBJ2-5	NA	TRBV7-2	TGTGCCAGCAGCTTACACCGGGGGGGCCTGGAGACCCAGTACTTC	CASSLHRGGLETQYF
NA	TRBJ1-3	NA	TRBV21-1	TGTGCCAGCAGCAAGCGGGGACAGGGAGACTCTGGAAACACCATATATTTT	CASSKRGQGDSGNTIYF
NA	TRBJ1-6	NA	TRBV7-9	TGTGCCAGCAGCTTTAGCCCAGGGAGGGGTTCACCCCTCCACTTT	CASSFSPGRGSPLHF
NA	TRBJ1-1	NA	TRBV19	TGTGCCAGTAGTATAGGGGCCGCTAACACTGAAGCTTTCTTT	CASSIGAANTEAFF
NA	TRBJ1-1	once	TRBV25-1	TGTGCCAGCAGCGTGGGGGCGTACCCAAACACTGAAGCTTTCTTT	CASSVGAYPNTEAFF
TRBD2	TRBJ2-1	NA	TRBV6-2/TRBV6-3	TGTGCCAGCAGTTACTCGTTATACCTAGCGGGGGGCAATGAGCAGTTCTTC	CASSYSLYLAGGNEQFF
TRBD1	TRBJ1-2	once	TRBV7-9	TGTGCCAGCAGCTTAGGACCGGGACAGCGACTAAACTATGGCTACACCTTC	CASSLGPGQRLNYGYTF
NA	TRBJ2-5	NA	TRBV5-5	TGTGCCAGCAGCTTGGCTGACCTAGGGGCGGAAGAGACCCAGTACTTC	CASSLADLGAEETQYF
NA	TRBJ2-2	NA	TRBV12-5	TGTGCTAGTGGTCCCCCAGGCCTCGAGGGCACCGGGGAGCTGTTTTTT	CASGPPGLEGTGELFF
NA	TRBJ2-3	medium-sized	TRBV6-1	TGTGCCAGCAGTGATGGTGGGGGCACGAATACGCAGTATTTT	CASSDGGGTNTQYF
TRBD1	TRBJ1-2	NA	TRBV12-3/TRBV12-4	TGTGCCAGCAGGTCTGACAGGGGGGGAGGCTACACCTTC	CASRSDRGGGYTF